The present T cell receptor (beta chain) was sequenced within a study of T-cell memory formation after mild COVID-19. General study points: Whether day 37 second-wave clones are SARS-CoV-2-specific was not confirmed. Mainly CM and EM harbored the contracting CD4+ clones; mainly EMRA harbored the CD8+ ones. Contracting clones from day 15 to 85 showed balanced CD4/CD8; later expanders favored CD4+. The finding that pre-infection memory included some responding clones suggested that cross-reactive memory joined.

Trimming took 2 bases from V and 2 from J; bases not matched to a gene: 2. This CDR3 has 16 residues. Germline V gene sequence: CDR1 SNHLY, CDR2 FYNNEI. TCRdb ran MiXCR on the 5' RACE reads and lists one entry per CDR3 protein. The sample consists of 250,000 to 350,000 distinct CDR3 sequences, roughly 13% of them appearing once. Note on this clonotype: Its antigen is undetermined.

V gene TRBV2 combines with J gene TRBJ2-3, with 12 bases matching TRBD2. The sample taken for sequencing was PBMCs or a T cell subset sorted from them (not recorded which). The sequence derives from a man aged 18 to 29 who had mild COVID-19 (a few samples of this study predate the infection). Cell type and time point are not known. As DNA, the CDR3 is TGTGCCAGCAGTGAAACTAGCGGGGGGTACACAGATACGCAGTATTTT. As protein: CASSETSGGYTDTQYF. The full variable domain, rest sourced from reference TRBV2 and TRBJ2-3, is EPEVTQTPSHQVTQMGQEVILRCVPISNHLYFYWYRQILGQKVEFLVSFYNNEISEKSEIFDDQFSVERPDGSNFTLKIRSTKLEDSAMYFCASSETSGGYTDTQYFGPGTRLTVL.